Listed below are T cell receptor beta chains from one sample, sequenced in a study of T cell changes during pregnancy in multiple sclerosis. Assay: immunoSEQ multiplex PCR; the TCRdb copy retains only in-frame clones and omits some. The table shows roughly 89,000 clones, with almost 95% occurring only once. The source was peripheral blood, collected in the third trimester of pregnancy. The receptors here all came from a female donor with multiple sclerosis, enrolled in a pregnancy study. Each CDR3 is given with its conserved first and last residue.

j_gene	v_gene	CDR3aa
TRBJ1-4	TRBV7-9	CASSFFGGGEKLFF
TRBJ2-5	TRBV11-2	CASSSYGLSGQETQYF
TRBJ2-7	TRBV4-1	CASSQDMRGTYEQYF
TRBJ1-2	TRBV28	CASRSSGQEYGYTF
TRBJ2-7	TRBV5-6	CASSLQDRWAYEQYF
TRBJ2-5	TRBV28	CASSLPSGLAETQYF
TRBJ2-1	TRBV27	CASSDYRNEQFF
TRBJ1-2	TRBV9	CASSPPRTGLGYTF
TRBJ2-7	TRBV19	CASSIGLVNEQYF
TRBJ2-4	TRBV28	CASSLRSLAKNIQYF
TRBJ2-3	TRBV7-9	CASGSTSGRTDTQYF
TRBJ2-7	TRBV28	CASSLWGGGIAGISYEQYF
TRBJ2-3	TRBV7-2	CASSLGLAGDADTQYF
TRBJ1-1	TRBV5-1	CASSFGRAEAFF
TRBJ2-1	TRBV11-2	CAIQDTYYNEQFF
TRBJ2-1	TRBV6-4	CASSEAGAENEQFF
TRBJ1-1	TRBV19	CASSPMNTEAFF
TRBJ1-5	TRBV21-1	CANRRQNSNQPQHF
TRBJ2-1	TRBV4-3	CASSQGLAGAPAQFF
TRBJ1-1	TRBV18	CASSPTTGQVNTEAFF
TRBJ2-2	TRBV28	CASSSPVLAGDTGELFF
TRBJ2-7	TRBV30	CACSSSYEQYF
TRBJ2-7	TRBV19	CASSIDHRGFEQYF
TRBJ2-3	TRBV9	CASSPSGTGIDTQYF
TRBJ2-1	TRBV7-6	CASSLQGPPNEQFF
TRBJ2-7	TRBV7-6	CASSSTSGFLGKQYF
TRBJ1-2	TRBV28	CASSSPPNYRYTF
TRBJ2-4	TRBV19	CASSTTSGVQYF
TRBJ2-7	TRBV28	CASSLSGLVGTNSEQYF
TRBJ1-1	TRBV7-9	CASRESGNTEAFF
TRBJ2-7	TRBV5-1	CASSPAGTAYEQYF
TRBJ1-2	TRBV5-5	CASSLGGRQAYGYTF
TRBJ1-2	TRBV28	CASSPKYRGYRISGYTF
TRBJ2-4	TRBV7-2	CASSLGGLAGIQYF
TRBJ2-7	TRBV4-3	CASSQWDRGTYEQYF
TRBJ2-1	TRBV5-8	CASSLQGAWQFF
TRBJ2-3	TRBV5-1	CASSLIQGDTDTQYF
TRBJ2-1	TRBV5-4	CASSAGLAGGDNEQFF
TRBJ2-7	TRBV6-5	CASSRGGTYEQYF
TRBJ1-1	TRBV4-3	CASSLGQVNTEAFF
TRBJ1-2	TRBV4-1	CASSQGQGAGGYTF
TRBJ1-1	TRBV5-4	CASSPGTGSSWVAFF
TRBJ2-5	TRBV28	CASSLYAKQETQYF
TRBJ2-1	TRBV29-1	CSVEDPGGLINEQFF
TRBJ2-1	TRBV19	CASRRTSGGLYNEQFF
TRBJ2-3	TRBV30	CAWTGLAGYTDTQYF